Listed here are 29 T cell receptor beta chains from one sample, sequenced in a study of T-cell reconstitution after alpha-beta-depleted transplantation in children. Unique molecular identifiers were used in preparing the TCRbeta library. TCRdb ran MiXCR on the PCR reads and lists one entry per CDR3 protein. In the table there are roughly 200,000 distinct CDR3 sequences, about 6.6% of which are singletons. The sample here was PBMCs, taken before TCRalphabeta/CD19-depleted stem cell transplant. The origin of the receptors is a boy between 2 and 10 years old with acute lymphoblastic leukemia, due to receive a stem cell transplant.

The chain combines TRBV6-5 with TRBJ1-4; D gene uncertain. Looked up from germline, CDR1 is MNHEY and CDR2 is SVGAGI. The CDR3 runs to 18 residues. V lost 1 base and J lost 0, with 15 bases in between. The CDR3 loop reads CASSYFSAGISTNEKLFF. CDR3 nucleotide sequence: TGTGCCAGCAGTTACTTCTCTGCGGGGATTTCAACTAATGAAAAACTGTTTTTT.

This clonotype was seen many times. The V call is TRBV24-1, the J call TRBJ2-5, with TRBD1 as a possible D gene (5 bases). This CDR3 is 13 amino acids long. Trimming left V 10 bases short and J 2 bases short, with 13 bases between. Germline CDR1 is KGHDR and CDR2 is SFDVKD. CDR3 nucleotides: TGTGCCACACAGGACACGCCTCAAGAGACCCAGTACTTC. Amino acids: CATQDTPQETQYF.

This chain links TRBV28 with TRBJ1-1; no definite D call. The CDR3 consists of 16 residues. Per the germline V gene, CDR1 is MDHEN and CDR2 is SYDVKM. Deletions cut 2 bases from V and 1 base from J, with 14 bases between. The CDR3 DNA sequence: TGTGCCAGCAGTTTAGGGTGGTTATCGCCGAACACTGAAGCTTTCTTT. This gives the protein CASSLGWLSPNTEAFF.

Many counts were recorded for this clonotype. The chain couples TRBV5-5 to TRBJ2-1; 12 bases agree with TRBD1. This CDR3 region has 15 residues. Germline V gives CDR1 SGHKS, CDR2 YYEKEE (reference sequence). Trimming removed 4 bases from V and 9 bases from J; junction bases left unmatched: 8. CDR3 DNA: TGTGCCAGCAGCACCCGGGACAGGGGGCTGGGTGAGCAGTTCTTC. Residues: CASSTRDRGLGEQFF. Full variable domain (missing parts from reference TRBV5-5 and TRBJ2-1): DAGVTQSPTHLIKTRGQQVTLRCSPISGHKSVSWYQQVLGQGPQFIFQYYEKEERGRGNFPDRFSARQFPNYSSELNVNALLLGDSALYLCASSTRDRGLGEQFFGPGTRLTVL.

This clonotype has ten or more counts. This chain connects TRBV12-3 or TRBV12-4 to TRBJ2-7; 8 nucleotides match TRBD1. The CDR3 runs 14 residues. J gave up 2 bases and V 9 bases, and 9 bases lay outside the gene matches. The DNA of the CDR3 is TGTGCCAGTACCGCCCGGGACAGGCCCTACGAGCAGTACTTC. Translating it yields CASTARDRPYEQYF.

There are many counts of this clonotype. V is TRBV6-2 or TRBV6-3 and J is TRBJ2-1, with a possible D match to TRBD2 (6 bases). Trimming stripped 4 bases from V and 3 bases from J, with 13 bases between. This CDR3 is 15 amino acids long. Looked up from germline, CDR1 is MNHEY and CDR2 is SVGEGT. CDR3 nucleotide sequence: TGTGCCAGCAGTTTAGGATGGGGGGACTACAATGAGCAGTTCTTC. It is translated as CASSLGWGDYNEQFF.

The chain's CDR3 is CASSMRIAGNNEQFF. CDR3 DNA: TGTGCCAGTAGTATGCGAATAGCGGGAAACAATGAGCAGTTCTTC. The chain recombines TRBV19 with TRBJ2-1, with 8 positions matching TRBD2. CDR1 is LNHDA and CDR2 is SQIVND in the germline V gene (reference sequence). J gave up 5 bases and V 3 bases, and 6 bases lay outside the gene matches. The CDR3 sequence is 15 residues long.

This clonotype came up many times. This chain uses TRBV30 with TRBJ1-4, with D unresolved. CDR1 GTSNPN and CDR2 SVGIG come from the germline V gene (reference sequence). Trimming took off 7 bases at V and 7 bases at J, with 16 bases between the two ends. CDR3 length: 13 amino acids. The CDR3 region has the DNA TGTGCCTCCCCCGGAGGGAAAAGTGAAAAACTGTTTTTT. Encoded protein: CASPGGKSEKLFF. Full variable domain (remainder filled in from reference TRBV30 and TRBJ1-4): SQTIHQWPATLVQPVGSPLSLECTVEGTSNPNLYWYRQAAGRGLQLLFYSVGIGQISSEVPQNLSASRPQDRQFILSSKKLLLSDSGFYLCASPGGKSEKLFFGSGTQLSVL.

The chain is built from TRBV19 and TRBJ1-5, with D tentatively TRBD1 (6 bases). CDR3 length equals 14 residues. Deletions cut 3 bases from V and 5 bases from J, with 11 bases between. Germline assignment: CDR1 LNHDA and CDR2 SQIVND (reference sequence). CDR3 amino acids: CASSMGGLDQPQHF. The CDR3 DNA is TGTGCCAGTAGTATGGGGGGCCTGGATCAGCCCCAGCATTTT.

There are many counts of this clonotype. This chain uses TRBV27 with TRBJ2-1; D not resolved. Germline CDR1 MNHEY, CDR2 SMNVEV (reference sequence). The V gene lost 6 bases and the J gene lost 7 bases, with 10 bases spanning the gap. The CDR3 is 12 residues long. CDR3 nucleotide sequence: TGTGCCAGCAGCGACCCCGGGAATGAGCAGTTCTTC. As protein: CASSDPGNEQFF.

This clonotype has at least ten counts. The CDR3 loop is CASSPGTNTEAFF. DNA for the CDR3: TGTGCCAGCAGCCCCGGGACCAACACTGAAGCTTTCTTT. The rearrangement joins TRBV12-3 or TRBV12-4 to TRBJ1-1; possibly TRBD1 for D (5 bases). Trimming stripped 6 bases from V and 2 bases from J, with 10 bases between. The CDR3 extends over 13 amino acids.

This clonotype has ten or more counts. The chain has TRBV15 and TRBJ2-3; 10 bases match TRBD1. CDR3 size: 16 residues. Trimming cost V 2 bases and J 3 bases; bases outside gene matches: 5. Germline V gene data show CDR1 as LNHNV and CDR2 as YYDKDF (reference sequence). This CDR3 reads CATSRRQGAGTDTQYF. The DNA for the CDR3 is TGTGCCACCAGCAGAAGACAGGGGGCGGGAACAGATACGCAGTATTTT.

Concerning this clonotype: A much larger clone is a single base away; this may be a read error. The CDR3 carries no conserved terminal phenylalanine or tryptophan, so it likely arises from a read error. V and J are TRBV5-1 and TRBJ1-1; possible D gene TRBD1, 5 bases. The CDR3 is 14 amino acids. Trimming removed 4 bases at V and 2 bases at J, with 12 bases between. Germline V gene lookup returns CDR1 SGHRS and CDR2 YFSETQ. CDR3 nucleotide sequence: TGCGCCAGCAGCCCAGACAGCTCCAACACTGAAGCTTTCTCT. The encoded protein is CASSPDSSNTEAFS.

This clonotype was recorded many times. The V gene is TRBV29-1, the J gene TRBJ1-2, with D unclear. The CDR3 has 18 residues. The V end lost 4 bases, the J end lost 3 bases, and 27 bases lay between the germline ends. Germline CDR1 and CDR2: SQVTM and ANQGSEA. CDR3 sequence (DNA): TGCAGCGTTGTTTCACAGCCCGAGCTAGAGGTTGTACACTATGGCTACACCTTC. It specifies CSVVSQPELEVVHYGYTF.

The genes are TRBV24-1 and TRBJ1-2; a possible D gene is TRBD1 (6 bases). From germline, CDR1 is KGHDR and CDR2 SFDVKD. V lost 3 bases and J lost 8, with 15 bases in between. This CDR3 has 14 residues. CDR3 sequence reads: CATSDTRQDDGYTF. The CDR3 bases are TGTGCCACCAGTGATACCAGACAGGATGACGGCTACACCTTC.

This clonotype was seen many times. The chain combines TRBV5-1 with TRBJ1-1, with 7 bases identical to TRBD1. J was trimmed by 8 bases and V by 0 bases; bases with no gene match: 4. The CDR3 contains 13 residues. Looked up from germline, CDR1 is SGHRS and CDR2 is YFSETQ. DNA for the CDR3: TGCGCCAGCAGCTTGGATGGACAGGCCGAAGCTTTCTTT. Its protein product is CASSLDGQAEAFF.

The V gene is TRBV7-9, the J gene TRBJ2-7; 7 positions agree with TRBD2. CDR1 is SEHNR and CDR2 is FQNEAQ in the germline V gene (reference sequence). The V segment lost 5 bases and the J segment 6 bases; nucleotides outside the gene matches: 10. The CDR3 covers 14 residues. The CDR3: CASSPEGLLAEQYF. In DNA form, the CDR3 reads TGTGCCAGCAGCCCTGAGGGACTACTTGCCGAGCAGTACTTC. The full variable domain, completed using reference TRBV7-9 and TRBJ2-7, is DTGVSQNPRHKITKRGQNVTFRCDPISEHNRLYWYRQTLGQGPEFLTYFQNEAQLEKSRLLSDRFSAERPKGSFSTLEIQRTEQGDSAMYLCASSPEGLLAEQYFGPGTRLTVT.

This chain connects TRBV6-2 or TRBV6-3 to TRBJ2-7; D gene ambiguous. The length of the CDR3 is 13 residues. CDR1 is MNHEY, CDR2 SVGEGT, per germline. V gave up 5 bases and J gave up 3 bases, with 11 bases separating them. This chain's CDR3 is CASSAKWSYEQYF. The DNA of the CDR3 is TGTGCCAGCAGTGCCAAGTGGAGCTACGAGCAGTACTTC.

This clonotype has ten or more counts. The CDR3 nucleotides read TGTGCCAGCAGCCAAAGGGGGGGAAAGAACTACGAGCAGTACTTC. Protein product: CASSQRGGKNYEQYF. The V gene is TRBV7-9, the J gene TRBJ2-7; D perhaps matches TRBD2 (7 bases). The CDR3 has 15 residues. Germline-derived CDR1 and CDR2 are SEHNR and FQNEAQ (reference sequence). The ends were cut back, 5 bases at V and 3 bases at J, with 17 bases in the middle.

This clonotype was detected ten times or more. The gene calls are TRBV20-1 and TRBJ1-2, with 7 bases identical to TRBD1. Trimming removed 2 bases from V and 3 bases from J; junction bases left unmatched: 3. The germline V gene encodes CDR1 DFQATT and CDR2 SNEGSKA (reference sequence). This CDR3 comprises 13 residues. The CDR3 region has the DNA TGCAGTGCTAGAAACAGGGGTGACTATGGCTACACCTTC. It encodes CSARNRGDYGYTF.

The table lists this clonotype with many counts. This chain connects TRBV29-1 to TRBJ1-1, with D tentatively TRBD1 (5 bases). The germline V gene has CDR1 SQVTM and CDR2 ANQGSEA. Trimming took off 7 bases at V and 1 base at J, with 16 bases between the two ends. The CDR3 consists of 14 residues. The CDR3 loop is CSAADSEGNTEAFF. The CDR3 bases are TGCAGCGCCGCCGACAGCGAGGGGAACACTGAAGCTTTCTTT.

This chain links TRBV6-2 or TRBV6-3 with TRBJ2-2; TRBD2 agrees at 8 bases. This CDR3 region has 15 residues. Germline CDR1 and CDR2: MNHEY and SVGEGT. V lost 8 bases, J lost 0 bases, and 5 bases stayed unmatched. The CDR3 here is CASAVSGANTGELFF. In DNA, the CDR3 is TGTGCCAGCGCCGTTAGCGGGGCGAACACCGGGGAGCTGTTTTTT.

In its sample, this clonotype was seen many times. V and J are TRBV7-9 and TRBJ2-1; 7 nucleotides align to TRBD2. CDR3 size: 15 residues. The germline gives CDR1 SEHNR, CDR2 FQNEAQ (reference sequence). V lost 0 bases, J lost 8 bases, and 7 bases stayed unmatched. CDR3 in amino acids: CASSLAASGLHEQFF. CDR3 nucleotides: TGTGCCAGCAGCTTAGCGGCTAGCGGCCTACATGAGCAGTTCTTC.

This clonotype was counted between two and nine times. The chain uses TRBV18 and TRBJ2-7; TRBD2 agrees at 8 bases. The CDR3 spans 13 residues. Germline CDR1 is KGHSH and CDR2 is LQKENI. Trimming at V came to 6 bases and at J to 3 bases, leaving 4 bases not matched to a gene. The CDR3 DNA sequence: TGTGCCAGCTCTGGGACTAGGAACTACGAGCAGTACTTC. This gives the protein CASSGTRNYEQYF.

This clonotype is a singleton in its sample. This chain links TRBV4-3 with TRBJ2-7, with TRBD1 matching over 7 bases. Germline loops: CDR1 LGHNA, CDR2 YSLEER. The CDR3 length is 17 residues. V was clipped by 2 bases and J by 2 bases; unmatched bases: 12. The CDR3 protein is CASSQRDSWALTYEQYF. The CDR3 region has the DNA TGCGCCAGCAGCCAACGGGACAGCTGGGCGCTTACCTACGAGCAGTACTTC.

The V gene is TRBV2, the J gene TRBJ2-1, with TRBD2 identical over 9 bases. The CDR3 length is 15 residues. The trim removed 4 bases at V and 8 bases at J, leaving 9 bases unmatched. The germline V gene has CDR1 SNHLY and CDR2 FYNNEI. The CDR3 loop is CASSGPREGLYEQFF. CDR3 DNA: TGTGCCAGCAGTGGACCGCGGGAGGGCCTATATGAGCAGTTCTTC.

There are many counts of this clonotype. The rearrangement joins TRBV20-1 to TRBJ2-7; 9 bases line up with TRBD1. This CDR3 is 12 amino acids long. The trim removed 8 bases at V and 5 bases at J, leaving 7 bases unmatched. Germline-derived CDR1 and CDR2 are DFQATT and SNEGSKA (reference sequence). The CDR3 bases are TGCAGTAGGGACAGGGTATTCCACGAGCAGTACTTC. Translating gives CSRDRVFHEQYF.

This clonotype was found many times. CDR3 nucleotides: TGTGCCAGCAGCCTAACTAGCGGAGATACGCAGTATTTT. It specifies CASSLTSGDTQYF. This chain uses TRBV12-3 or TRBV12-4 with TRBJ2-3; 8 bases fit TRBD2. The ends lost 6 bases at V and 5 bases at J; junction bases unmatched: 4. The CDR3 length is 13 residues.

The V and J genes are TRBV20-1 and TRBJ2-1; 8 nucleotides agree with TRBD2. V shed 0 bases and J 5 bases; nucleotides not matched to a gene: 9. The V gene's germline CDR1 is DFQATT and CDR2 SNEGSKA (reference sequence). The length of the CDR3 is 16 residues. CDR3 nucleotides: TGCAGTGCTAGAGAATGGCCCGGGAGGGCGCACAATGAGCAGTTCTTC. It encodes CSAREWPGRAHNEQFF.